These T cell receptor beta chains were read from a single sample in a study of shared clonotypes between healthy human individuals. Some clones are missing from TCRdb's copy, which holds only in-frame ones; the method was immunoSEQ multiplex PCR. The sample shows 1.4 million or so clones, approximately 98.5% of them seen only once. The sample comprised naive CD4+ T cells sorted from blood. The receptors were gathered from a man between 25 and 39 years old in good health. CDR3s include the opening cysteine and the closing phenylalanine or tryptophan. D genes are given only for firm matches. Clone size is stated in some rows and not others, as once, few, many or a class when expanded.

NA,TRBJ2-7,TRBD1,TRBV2,TGTGCCAGCAGTAGGGACAGCCTGGACGAGCAGTACTTC,CASSRDSLDEQYF
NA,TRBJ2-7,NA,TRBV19,TGTGCCAGTAGTATAGAGGGGACACGATCCTACGAGCAGTACTTC,CASSIEGTRSYEQYF
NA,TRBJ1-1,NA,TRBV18,TGTGCCAGCTCACTGGCTACAGGGAATAATGAAGCTTTCTTT,CASSLATGNNEAFF
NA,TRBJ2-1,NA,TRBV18,TGTGCCAGCTCAGATTCGAGCTCCTACAATGAGCAGTTCTTC,CASSDSSSYNEQFF
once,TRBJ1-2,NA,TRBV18,TGTGCCAGCTCACCACCGGTGCAGGTACCGCTAAGTGGCTACACCTTC,CASSPPVQVPLSGYTF
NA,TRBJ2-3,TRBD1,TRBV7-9,TGTGCCAGCAGCACGTGGACAGGGGCAGGAGATACGCAGTATTTT,CASSTWTGAGDTQYF
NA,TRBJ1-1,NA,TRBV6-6,TGTGCCAGCAGGCCGGGGGGGTCGGACACTGAAGCTTTCTTT,CASRPGGSDTEAFF
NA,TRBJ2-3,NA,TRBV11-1,TGTGCCAGCAGCTTATGGTCTTCTCAGCACACAGATACGCAGTATTTT,CASSLWSSQHTDTQYF
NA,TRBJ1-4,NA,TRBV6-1,TGTGCCAGCAGTGTCCGGCGAGGAGGCGAAAAACTGTTTTTT,CASSVRRGGEKLFF
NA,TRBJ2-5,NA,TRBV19,TGTGCCAGTAGTTCAGCTGTCCAAGAGACCCAGTACTTC,CASSSAVQETQYF
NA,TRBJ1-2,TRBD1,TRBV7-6,TGTGCCAGCAGTTGGACAGGGGGGAATGGCTACACCTTC,CASSWTGGNGYTF
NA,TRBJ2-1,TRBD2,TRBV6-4,TGTGCCAGCAGTGACGGGGTTCCGGGGGGGCCTCACAATGAGCAGTTCTTC,CASSDGVPGGPHNEQFF
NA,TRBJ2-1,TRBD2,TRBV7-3,TGTGCCAGCAGCTCTCAGACTAGCGGGAGAGGTAATGAGCAGTTCTTC,CASSSQTSGRGNEQFF
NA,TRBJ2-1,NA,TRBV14,TGTGCCAGCAGCCAAGATCCGAATTACAATGAGCAGTTCTTC,CASSQDPNYNEQFF
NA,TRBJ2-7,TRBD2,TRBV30,TGTGCCTGGAGTTATAGCGGGAGTTCCTCCGAGCAGTACTTC,CAWSYSGSSSEQYF
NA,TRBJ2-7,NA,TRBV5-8,TGTGCCAGCAGCTTGATCTACGAGCAGTACTTC,CASSLIYEQYF
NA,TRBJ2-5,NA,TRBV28,TGTGCCAGCAGTTTGTTTGGAGTAGAGACCCAGTACTTC,CASSLFGVETQYF
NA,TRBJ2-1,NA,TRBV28,TGTGCCAGCAGTTTGCGCGGGAAGGATGAGCAGTTCTTC,CASSLRGKDEQFF
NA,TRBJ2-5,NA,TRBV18,TGTGCCAGCTCACCAGTACAGGAACAAGAGACCCAGTACTTC,CASSPVQEQETQYF
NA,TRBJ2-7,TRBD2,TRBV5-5,TGTGCCAGCAGCTTACTAGCGGTTAGCTCCTACGAGCAGTACTTC,CASSLLAVSSYEQYF
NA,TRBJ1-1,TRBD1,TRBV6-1,TGTGCCAGCAGCTGGGACAGGAGTAACACTGAAGCTTTCTTT,CASSWDRSNTEAFF
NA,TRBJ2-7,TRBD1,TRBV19,TGTGCCAGTAGCCGGACAGGGGTGAACTACGAGCAGTACTTC,CASSRTGVNYEQYF
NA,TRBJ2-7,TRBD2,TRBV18,TGTGCCAGCTCACAGAATAGCGGGAGGGCCTACGAGCAGTACTTC,CASSQNSGRAYEQYF
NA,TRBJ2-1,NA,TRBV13,TGTGCCAGCAGCTTAAGGAGCTCCTACAATGAGCAGTTCTTC,CASSLRSSYNEQFF
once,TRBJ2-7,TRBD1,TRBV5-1,TGCGCCAGCAGCGTGTCCGGGACAGGGGTCTACGAGCAGTACTTC,CASSVSGTGVYEQYF
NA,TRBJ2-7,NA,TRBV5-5,TGTGCCAGCAGCTTCGTCCTAGGGGAGCAGTACTTC,CASSFVLGEQYF
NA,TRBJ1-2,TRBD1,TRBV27,TGTGCCAGCAGCCAGGGACAGTCCTATGGCTACACCTTC,CASSQGQSYGYTF
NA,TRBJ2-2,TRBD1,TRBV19,TGTGCCAGTAGACAGGGGTCGGCCGGGTCCGGGGAGCTGTTTTTT,CASRQGSAGSGELFF
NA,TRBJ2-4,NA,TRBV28,TGTGCCAGCAGTTTTTTCGGACAGAAAAACATTCAGTACTTC,CASSFFGQKNIQYF
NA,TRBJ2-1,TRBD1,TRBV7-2,TGTGCCAGCAGATCGACAGGGGGGTCCTACAATGAGCAGTTCTTC,CASRSTGGSYNEQFF
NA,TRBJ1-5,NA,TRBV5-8,TGTGCCAGCAGCCCGGGACAAGGTCGTCGTCAGCCCCAGCATTTT,CASSPGQGRRQPQHF
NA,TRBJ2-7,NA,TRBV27,TGTGCCAGCAGTCCCGGGTTTGAGCAGTACTTC,CASSPGFEQYF
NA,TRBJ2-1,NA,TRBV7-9,TGTGCCAGCAGCTTAGGGGTGGGAAGCGGTGAGCAGTTCTTC,CASSLGVGSGEQFF
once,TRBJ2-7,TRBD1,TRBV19,TGTGCCAGTAGTATAGGAACAGGGGCCCCCTCCTACGAGCAGTACTTC,CASSIGTGAPSYEQYF
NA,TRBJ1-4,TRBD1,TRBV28,TGTGCCAGCCGCGGGACAGGTGGAAATGAAAAACTGTTTTTT,CASRGTGGNEKLFF
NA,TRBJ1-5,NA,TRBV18,TGTGCCAGCTCACCGCAACAACAGGCTCAGCCCCAGCATTTT,CASSPQQQAQPQHF
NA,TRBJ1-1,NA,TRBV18,TGTGCCAGCTCACCACCGGGGGGACCGAACACTGAAGCTTTCTTT,CASSPPGGPNTEAFF
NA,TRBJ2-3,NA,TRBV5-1,TGCGCCAGCAACAAGCTGGGGGACACAGATACGCAGTATTTT,CASNKLGDTDTQYF
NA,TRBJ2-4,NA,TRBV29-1,TGCAGCGTTTTAAATTCAGGGGTGGAAAACATTCAGTACTTC,CSVLNSGVENIQYF
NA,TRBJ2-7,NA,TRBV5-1,TGCGCCAGCAGTCGGGGGGCGAACTCCTACGAGCAGTACTTC,CASSRGANSYEQYF
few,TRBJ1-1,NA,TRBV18,TGTGCCAGCTCACCACTGGACAACACTGAAGCTTTCTTT,CASSPLDNTEAFF
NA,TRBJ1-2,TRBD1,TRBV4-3,TGCGCCAGCAGCCAGGCCCATCGCGAGACAGGGTTTAGCTATGGCTACACCTTC,CASSQAHRETGFSYGYTF
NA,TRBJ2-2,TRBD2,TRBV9,TGTGCCAGCAGCGTAGCTAATGGACTAGCGGGAGTTCGGACCGGGGAGCTGTTTTTT,CASSVANGLAGVRTGELFF
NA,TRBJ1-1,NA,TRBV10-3,TGTGCCGCTAAGGCAGATATGAACACTGAAGCTTTCTTT,CAAKADMNTEAFF
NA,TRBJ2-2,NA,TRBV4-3,TGCGCCAGCAGCCAAGATCGGGGCACCGGGGAGCTGTTTTTT,CASSQDRGTGELFF
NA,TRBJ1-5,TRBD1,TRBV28,TGTGCCAGCAGCGCCAAGGACAGGGATAAGCCCCAGCATTTT,CASSAKDRDKPQHF
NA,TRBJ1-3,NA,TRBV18,TGTGCCAGCTCACCCTCCCCTGGCCGCTCTGGAAACACCATATATTTT,CASSPSPGRSGNTIYF
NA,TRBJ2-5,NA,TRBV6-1,TGTGCCAGCAGTGACACACAGGGTGGCGAGACCCAGTACTTC,CASSDTQGGETQYF
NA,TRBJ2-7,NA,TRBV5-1,TGCGCCAGCAGCTTGCTCCCAGGGGCCTACGAGCAGTACTTC,CASSLLPGAYEQYF
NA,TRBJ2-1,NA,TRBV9,TGTGCCAGCAGCGGACGATTACAGCGGGCAGACAATGAGCAGTTCTTC,CASSGRLQRADNEQFF